This T cell receptor beta chain came from a study of human T cells and chemical hapten exposure. The germline CDR1 and CDR2 sequences are LGHNA and YSLEER. The ends were cut back, 1 base at V and 4 bases at J, with 10 bases in the middle. The CDR3 spans 14 residues. TCRdb called the RACE reads again in MiXCR, with one record for every CDR3 protein. The sample lists around 120,000 distinct CDR3 sequences; approximately 12% were seen once. Time point: pre-sensitization, week 0. Noted treatment: therapeutic diphenylcyclopropenone sensitization with weekly scalp DPC. This clonotype was found many times. The sequencing used whole blood, collected in connection with sensitization to the hapten diphenylcyclopropenone (DPC). This chain uses TRBV4-3 with TRBJ1-1; no firm D call. The source of this sequence is a woman between 18 and 29 years old with alopecia areata. Some clones in this sample may be carry-over from other donors' samples. Written as DNA, the CDR3 is TGCGCCAGCAGCCAAGGGCACCTGGGCACTGAAGCTTTCTTT. Its protein is CASSQGHLGTEAFF.